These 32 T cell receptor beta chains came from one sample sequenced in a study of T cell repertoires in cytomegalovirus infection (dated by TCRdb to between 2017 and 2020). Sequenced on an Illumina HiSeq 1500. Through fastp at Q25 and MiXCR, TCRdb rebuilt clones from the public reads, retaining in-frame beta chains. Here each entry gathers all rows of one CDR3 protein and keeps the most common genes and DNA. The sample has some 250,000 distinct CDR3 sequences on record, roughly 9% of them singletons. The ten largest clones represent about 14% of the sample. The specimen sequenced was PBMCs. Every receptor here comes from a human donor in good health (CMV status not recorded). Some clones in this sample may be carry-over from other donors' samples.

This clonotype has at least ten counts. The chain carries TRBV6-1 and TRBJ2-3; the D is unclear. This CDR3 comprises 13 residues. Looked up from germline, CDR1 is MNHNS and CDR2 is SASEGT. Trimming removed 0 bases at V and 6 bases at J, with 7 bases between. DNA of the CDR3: TGTGCCAGCAGTGAAGCGCCCAGGGATACGCAGTATTTT. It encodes CASSEAPRDTQYF.

The CDR3 loop is CARTSGRNSYEQYF. The CDR3 nucleotides are TGTGCCAGGACTAGCGGGAGAAATTCCTACGAGCAGTACTTC. V is TRBV2 and J is TRBJ2-7; 12 bases are shared with TRBD2. The CDR3 consists of 14 residues. Trimming removed 9 bases from V and 1 base from J; junction bases left unmatched: 4. Germline V gives CDR1 SNHLY, CDR2 FYNNEI.

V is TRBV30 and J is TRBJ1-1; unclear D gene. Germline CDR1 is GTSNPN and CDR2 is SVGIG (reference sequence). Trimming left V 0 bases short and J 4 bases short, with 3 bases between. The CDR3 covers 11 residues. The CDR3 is CAWSVGTEAFF. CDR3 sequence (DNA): TGTGCCTGGAGTGTTGGCACTGAAGCTTTCTTT.

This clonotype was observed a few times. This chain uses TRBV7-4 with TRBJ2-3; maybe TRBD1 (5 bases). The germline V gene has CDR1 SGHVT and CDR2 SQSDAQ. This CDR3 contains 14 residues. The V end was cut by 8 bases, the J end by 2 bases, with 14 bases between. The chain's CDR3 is CASSTGLHTDTQYF. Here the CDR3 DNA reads TGTGCCAGCTCAACAGGTTTACACACAGATACGCAGTATTTT.

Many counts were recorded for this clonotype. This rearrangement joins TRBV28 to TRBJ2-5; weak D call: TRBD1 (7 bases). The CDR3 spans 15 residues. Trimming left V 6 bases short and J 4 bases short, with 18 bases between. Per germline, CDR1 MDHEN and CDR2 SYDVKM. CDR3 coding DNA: TGTGCCAGCAGATCCGAGGACAGGAGGGGAGAGACCCAGTACTTC. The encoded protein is CASRSEDRRGETQYF.

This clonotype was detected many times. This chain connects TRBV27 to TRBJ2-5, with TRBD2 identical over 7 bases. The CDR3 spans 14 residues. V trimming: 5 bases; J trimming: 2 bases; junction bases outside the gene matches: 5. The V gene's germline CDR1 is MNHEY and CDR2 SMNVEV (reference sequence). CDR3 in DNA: TGTGCCAGCAGTCATAAGCGGGGACAAGAGACCCAGTACTTC. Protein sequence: CASSHKRGQETQYF.

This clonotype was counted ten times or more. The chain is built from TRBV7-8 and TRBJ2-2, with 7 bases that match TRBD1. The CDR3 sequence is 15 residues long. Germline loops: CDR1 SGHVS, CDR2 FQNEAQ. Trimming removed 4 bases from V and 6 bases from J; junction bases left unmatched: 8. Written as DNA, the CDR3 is TGTGCCAGCAGCTACTCGACAGGGACCCCCGGGGAGCTGTTTTTT. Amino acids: CASSYSTGTPGELFF.

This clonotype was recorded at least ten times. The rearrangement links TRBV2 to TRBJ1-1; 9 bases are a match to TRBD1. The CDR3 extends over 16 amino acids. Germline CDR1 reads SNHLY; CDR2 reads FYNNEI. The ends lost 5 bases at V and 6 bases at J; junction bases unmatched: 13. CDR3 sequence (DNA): TGTGCCAGCAGTTTTGCTACAGGGGGCGCCGGTGCTGAAGCTTTCTTT. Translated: CASSFATGGAGAEAFF.

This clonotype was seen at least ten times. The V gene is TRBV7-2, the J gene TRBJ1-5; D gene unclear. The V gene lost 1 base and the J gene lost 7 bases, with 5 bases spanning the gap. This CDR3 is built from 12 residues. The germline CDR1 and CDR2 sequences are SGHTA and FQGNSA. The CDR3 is CASSLDVQPQHF. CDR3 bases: TGTGCCAGCAGCTTAGACGTACAGCCCCAGCATTTT. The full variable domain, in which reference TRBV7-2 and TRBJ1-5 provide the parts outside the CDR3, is GAGVSQSPSNKVTEKGKDVELRCDPISGHTALYWYRQSLGQGLEFLIYFQGNSAPDKSGLPSDRFSAERTGGSVSTLTIQRTQQEDSAVYLCASSLDVQPQHFGDGTRLSIL.

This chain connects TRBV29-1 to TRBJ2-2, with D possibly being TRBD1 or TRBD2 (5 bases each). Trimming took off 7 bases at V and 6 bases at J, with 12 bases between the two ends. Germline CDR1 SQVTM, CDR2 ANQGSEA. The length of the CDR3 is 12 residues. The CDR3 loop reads CSAATAAGELFF. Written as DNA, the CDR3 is TGCAGCGCGGCGACAGCGGCCGGGGAGCTGTTTTTT.

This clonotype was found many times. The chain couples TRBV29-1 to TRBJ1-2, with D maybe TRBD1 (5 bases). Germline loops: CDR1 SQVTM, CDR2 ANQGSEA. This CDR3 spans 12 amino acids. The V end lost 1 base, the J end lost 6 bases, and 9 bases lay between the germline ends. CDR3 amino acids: CSVEGWGNGYTF. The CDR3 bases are TGCAGCGTTGAAGGGTGGGGGAATGGCTACACCTTC. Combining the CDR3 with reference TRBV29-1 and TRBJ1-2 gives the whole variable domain SAVISQKPSRDICQRGTSLTIQCQVDSQVTMMFWYRQQPGQSLTLIATANQGSEATYESGFVIDKFPISRPNLTFSTLTVSNMSPEDSSIYLCSVEGWGNGYTFGSGTRLTVV.

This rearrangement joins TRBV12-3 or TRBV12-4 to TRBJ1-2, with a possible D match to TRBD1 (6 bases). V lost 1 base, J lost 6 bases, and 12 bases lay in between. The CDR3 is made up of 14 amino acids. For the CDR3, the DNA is TGTGCCAGCAGTTTAGGGGGGGCGATCGATGGCTACACCTTC. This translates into CASSLGGAIDGYTF.

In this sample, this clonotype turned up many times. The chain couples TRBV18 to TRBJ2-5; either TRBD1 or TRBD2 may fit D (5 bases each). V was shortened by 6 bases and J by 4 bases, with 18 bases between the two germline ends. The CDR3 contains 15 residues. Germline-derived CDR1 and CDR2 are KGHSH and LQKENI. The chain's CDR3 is CASSPSGGRRETQYF. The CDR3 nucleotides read TGTGCCAGCTCGCCGTCTGGGGGACGACGAGAGACCCAGTACTTC.

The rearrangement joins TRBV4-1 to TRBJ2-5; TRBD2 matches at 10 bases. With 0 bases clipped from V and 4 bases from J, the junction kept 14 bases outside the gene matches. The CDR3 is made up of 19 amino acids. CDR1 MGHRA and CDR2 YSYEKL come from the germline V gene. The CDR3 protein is CASSQDLTPASGRSETQYF. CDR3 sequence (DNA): TGCGCCAGCAGCCAAGATCTTACCCCTGCTAGCGGGAGATCAGAGACCCAGTACTTC.

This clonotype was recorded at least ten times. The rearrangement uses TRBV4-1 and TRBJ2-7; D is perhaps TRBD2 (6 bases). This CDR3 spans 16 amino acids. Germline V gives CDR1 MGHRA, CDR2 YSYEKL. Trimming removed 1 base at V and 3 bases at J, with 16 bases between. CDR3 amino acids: CASSQAGVSWDYEQYF. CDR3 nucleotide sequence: TGCGCCAGCAGCCAAGCGGGGGTGTCATGGGACTACGAGCAGTACTTC.

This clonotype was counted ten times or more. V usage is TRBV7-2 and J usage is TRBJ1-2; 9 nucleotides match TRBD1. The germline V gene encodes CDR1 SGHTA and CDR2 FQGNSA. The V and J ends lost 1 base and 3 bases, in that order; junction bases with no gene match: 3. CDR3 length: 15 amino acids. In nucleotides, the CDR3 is TGTGCCAGCAGCTTAGGGGACAGGGAATACTATGGCTACACCTTC. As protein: CASSLGDREYYGYTF.

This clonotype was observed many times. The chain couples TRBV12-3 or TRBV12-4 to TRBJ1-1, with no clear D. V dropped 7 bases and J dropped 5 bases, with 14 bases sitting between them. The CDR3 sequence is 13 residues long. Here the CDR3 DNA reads TGTGCCAGCATTAAGACGGGCGGGACTGAAGCTTTCTTT. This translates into CASIKTGGTEAFF.

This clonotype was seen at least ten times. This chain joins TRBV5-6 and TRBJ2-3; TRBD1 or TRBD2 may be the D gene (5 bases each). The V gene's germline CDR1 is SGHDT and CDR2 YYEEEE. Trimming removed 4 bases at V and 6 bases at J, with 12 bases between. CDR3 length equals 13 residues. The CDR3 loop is CASSMRGADTQYF. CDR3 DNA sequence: TGTGCCAGCAGCATGAGGGGAGCGGATACGCAGTATTTT.

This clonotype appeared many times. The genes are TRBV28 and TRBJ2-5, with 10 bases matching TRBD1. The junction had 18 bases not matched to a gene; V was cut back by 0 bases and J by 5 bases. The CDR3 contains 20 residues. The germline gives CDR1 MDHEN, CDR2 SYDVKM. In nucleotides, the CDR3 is TGTGCCAGCAGTTTATGGTCCGGGACAGGGGTCTTAAATTCTCCGGAGACCCAGTACTTC. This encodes CASSLWSGTGVLNSPETQYF.

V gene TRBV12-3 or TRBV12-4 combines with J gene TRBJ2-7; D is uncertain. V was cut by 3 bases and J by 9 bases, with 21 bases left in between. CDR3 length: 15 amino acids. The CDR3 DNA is TGTGCCAGCAGTTTTATCACCGGCAGCCCAACGTGGCAGTACTTC. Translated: CASSFITGSPTWQYF.

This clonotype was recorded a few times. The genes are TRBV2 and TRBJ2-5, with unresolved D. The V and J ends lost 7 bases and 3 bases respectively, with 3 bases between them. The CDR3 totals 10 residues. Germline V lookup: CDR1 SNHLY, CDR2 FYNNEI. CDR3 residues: CASKEETQYF. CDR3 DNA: TGTGCCAGCAAGGAAGAGACCCAGTACTTC.

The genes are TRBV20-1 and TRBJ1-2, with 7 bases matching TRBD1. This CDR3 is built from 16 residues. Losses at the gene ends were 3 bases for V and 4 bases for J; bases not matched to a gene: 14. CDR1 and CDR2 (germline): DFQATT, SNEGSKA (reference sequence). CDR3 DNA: TGCAGTGCTAGTCGGCCAGGGGGGATAAGGGGCTATGGCTACACCTTC. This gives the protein CSASRPGGIRGYGYTF.

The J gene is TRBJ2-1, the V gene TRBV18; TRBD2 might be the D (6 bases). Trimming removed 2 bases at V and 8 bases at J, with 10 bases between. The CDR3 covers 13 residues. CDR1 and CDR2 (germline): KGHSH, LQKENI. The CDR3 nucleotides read TGTGCCAGCTCACCATTCCCTAGCGATGAGCAGTTCTTC. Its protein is CASSPFPSDEQFF. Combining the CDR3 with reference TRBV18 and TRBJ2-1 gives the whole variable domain NAGVMQNPRHLVRRRGQEARLRCSPMKGHSHVYWYRQLPEEGLKFMVYLQKENIIDESGMPKERFSAEFPKEGPSILRIQQVVRGDSAAYFCASSPFPSDEQFFGPGTRLTVL.

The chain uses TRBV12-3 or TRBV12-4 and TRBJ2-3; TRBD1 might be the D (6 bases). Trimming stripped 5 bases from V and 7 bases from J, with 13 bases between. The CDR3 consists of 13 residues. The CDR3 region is CASSSTRGNTQYF. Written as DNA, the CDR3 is TGTGCCAGCAGTAGCACAAGGGGGAATACGCAGTATTTT.

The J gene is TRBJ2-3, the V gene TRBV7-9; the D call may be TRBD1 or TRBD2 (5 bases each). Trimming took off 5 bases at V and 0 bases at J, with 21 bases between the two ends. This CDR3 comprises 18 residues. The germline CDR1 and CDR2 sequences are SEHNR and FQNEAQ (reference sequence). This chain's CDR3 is CASSREGLATRSTDTQYF. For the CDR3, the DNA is TGTGCCAGCAGCCGAGAGGGGCTCGCTACCCGGAGCACAGATACGCAGTATTTT.

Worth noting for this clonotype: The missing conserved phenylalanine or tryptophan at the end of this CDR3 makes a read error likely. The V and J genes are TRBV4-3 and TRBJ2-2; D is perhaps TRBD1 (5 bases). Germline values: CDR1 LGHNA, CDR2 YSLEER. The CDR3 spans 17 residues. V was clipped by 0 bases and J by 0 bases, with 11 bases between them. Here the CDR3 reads CASSQDSRAANTGELFL. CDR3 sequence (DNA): TGCGCCAGCAGCCAAGATTCCAGGGCCGCGAACACCGGGGAGCTGTTTCTT.

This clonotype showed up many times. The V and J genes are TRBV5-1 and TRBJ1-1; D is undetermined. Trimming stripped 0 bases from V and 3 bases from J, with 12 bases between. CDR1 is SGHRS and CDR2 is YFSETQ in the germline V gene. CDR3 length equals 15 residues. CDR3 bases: TGCGCCAGCAGCTTGGCCGTCAGGACGGACACTGAAGCTTTCTTT. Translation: CASSLAVRTDTEAFF.

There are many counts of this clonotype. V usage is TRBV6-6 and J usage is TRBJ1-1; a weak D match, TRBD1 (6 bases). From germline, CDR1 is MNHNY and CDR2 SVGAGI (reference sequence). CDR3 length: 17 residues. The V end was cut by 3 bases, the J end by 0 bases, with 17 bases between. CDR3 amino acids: CASSYRGGRWMNTEAFF. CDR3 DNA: TGTGCCAGCAGTTATCGGGGGGGGCGATGGATGAACACTGAAGCTTTCTTT.

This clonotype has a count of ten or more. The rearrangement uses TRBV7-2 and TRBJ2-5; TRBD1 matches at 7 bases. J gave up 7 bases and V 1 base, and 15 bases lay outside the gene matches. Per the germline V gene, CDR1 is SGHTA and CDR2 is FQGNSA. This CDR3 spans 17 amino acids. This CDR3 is CASSLGGTVLKSGTQYF. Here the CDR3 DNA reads TGTGCCAGCAGCTTAGGGGGGACAGTTTTAAAATCGGGGACCCAGTACTTC.

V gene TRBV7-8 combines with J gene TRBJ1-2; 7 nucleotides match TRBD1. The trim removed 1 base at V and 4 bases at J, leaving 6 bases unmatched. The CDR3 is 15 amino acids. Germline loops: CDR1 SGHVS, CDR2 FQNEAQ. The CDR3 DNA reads TGTGCCAGCAGCTTAGGGGACAGTGTACTCTATGGCTACACCTTC. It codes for CASSLGDSVLYGYTF.

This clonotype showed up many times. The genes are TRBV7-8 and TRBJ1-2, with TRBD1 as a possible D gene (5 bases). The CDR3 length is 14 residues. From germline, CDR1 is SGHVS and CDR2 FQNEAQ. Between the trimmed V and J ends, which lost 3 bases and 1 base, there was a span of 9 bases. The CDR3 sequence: CASSFGGGNYGYTF. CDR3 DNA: TGTGCCAGCAGCTTTGGGGGGGGTAACTATGGCTACACCTTC.

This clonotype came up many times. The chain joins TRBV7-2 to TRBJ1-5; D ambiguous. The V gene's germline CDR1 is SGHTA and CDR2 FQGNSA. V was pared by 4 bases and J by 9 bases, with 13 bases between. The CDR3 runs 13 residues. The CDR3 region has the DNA TGTGCCAGCAGCTCCGAGCAGCGCGGGCCCCAGCATTTT. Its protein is CASSSEQRGPQHF.